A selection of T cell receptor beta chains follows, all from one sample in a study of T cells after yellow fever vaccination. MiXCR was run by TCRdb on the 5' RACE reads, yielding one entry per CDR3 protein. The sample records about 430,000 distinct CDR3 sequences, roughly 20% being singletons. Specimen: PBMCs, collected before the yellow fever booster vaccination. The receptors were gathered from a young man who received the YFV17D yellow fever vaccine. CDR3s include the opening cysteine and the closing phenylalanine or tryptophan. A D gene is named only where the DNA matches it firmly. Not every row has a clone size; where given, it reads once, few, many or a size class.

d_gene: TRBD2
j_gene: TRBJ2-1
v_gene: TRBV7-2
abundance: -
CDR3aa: CASSGGLAGGPPILVSYNEQFF
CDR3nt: TGTGCCAGCAGCGGAGGACTAGCGGGGGGGCCTCCGATCCTGGTCTCCTACAATGAGCAGTTCTTC

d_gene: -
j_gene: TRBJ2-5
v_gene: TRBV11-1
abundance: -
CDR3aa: CASSLVSRGRETQYF
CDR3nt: TGTGCCAGCAGCTTAGTGAGCAGGGGCCGGGAGACCCAGTACTTC

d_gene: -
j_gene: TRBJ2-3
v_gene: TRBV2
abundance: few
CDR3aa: CASKDTTYTQYF
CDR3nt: TGTGCCAGCAAGGACACGACGTATACGCAGTATTTT

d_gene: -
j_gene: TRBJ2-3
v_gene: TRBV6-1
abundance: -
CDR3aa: CASKRPSTDTQYF
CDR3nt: TGTGCCAGCAAAAGACCTAGCACAGATACGCAGTATTTT

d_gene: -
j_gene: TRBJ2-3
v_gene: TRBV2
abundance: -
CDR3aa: CASRRGPLGSTDTQYF
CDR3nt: TGTGCCAGCAGGAGGGGCCCGCTGGGTAGCACAGATACGCAGTATTTT

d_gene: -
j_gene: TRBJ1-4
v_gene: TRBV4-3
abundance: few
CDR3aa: CASSRVPATDEKLFF
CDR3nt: TGCGCCAGCAGCCGCGTCCCTGCTACGGATGAAAAACTGTTTTTT

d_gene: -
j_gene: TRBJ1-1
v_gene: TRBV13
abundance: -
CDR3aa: CASSSRGLGNTEAFF
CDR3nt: TGTGCCAGCAGCTCGAGGGGTTTGGGAAACACTGAAGCTTTCTTT

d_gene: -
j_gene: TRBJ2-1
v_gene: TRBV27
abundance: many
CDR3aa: CASSLSGSNEQFF
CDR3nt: TGTGCCAGCAGTTTATCCGGGAGTAATGAGCAGTTCTTC

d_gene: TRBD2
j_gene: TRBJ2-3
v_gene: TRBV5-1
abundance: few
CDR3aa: CASSGTGTNTDTQYF
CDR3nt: TGCGCCAGCAGCGGGACCGGGACTAATACAGATACGCAGTATTTT

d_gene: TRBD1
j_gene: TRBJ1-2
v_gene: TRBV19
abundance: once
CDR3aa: CASSGDRHNYGYTF
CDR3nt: TGTGCCAGTAGCGGGGACAGACATAACTATGGCTACACCTTC

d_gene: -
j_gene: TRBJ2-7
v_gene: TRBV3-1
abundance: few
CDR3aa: CASSQALSVHEQYF
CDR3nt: TGTGCCAGCAGCCAAGCCCTTTCTGTCCACGAGCAGTACTTC

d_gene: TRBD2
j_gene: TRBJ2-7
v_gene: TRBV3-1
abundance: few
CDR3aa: CASSQAADGVAGASPYEQYF
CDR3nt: TGTGCCAGCAGCCAAGCGGCAGATGGGGTAGCGGGGGCGTCCCCCTACGAGCAGTACTTC

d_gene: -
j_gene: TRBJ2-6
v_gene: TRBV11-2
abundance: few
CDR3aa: CASSLNEGSNVLTF
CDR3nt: TGTGCCAGCAGCTTAAATGAGGGTTCCAACGTCCTGACTTTC

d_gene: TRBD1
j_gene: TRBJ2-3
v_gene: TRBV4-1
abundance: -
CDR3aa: CASSLSAPGQVTDTQYF
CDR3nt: TGCGCCAGCAGCCTGAGCGCGCCGGGACAGGTCACAGATACGCAGTATTTT

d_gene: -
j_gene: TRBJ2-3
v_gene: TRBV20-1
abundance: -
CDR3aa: CSAPLQGGDTQYF
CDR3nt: TGCAGTGCTCCACTTCAGGGCGGAGATACGCAGTATTTT

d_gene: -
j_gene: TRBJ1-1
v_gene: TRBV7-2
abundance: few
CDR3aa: CASGSLQGWTEAFF
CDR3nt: TGTGCCAGCGGATCTCTACAGGGATGGACTGAAGCTTTCTTT

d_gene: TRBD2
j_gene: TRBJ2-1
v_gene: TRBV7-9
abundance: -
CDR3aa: CASSPPTSGYNEQFF
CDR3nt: TGTGCCAGCAGCCCTCCGACTAGCGGTTACAATGAGCAGTTCTTC

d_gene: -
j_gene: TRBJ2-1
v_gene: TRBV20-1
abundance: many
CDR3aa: CSASPAGSNEQFF
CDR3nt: TGCAGTGCTAGTCCGGCAGGCTCCAATGAGCAGTTCTTC

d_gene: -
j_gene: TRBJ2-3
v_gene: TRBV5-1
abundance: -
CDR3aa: CASSAGGGRSDTQYF
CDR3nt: TGCGCCAGCAGTGCTGGTGGGGGGAGGTCAGATACGCAGTATTTT

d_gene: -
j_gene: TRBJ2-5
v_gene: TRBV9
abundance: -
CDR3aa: CASSVDWGQKTQYF
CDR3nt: TGTGCCAGCAGCGTAGACTGGGGGCAAAAGACCCAGTACTTC

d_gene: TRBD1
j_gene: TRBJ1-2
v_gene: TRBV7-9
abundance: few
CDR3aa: CASSPGQGEIYGYTF
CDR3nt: TGTGCCAGCAGCCCCGGACAGGGGGAAATCTATGGCTACACCTTC

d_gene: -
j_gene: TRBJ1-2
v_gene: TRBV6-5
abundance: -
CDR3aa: CASSYSNWIEGDPYGYTF
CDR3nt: TGTGCCAGCAGTTACTCGAATTGGATTGAGGGGGACCCCTATGGCTACACCTTC

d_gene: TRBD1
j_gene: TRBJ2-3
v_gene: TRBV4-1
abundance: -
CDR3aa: CASSQVGTGSRDTQYF
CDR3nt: TGCGCCAGCAGCCAAGTCGGGACAGGGAGTCGAGATACGCAGTATTTT

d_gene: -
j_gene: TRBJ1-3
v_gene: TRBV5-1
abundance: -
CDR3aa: CASSLDSNSGNTIYF
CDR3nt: TGCGCCAGCAGCTTGGACAGTAACTCTGGAAACACCATATATTTT

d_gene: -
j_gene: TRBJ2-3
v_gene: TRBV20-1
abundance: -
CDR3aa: CSVGGWGTDTQYF
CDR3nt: TGCAGTGTTGGAGGGTGGGGGACAGATACGCAGTATTTT

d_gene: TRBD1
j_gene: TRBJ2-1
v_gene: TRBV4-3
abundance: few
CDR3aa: CASSLSDRGIQFF
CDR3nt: TGCGCCAGCAGCCTCTCGGACAGGGGGATACAGTTCTTC

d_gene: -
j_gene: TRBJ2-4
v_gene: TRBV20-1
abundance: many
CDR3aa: CSADRTEENIQYF
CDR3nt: TGCAGTGCGGACCGGACAGAGGAAAACATTCAGTACTTC

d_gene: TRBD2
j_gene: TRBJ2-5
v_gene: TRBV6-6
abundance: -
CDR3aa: CASTSLAGGPGETQYF
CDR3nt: TGTGCCAGCACCTCGCTAGCGGGGGGGCCGGGCGAGACCCAGTACTTC

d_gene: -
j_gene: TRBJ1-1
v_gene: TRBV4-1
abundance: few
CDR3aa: CASSQRRRLSEAFF
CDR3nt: TGCGCCAGCAGCCAGCGACGGAGGCTTAGTGAAGCTTTCTTT

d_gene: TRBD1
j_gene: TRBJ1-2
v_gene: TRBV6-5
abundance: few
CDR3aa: CASSPTFADREHGYTF
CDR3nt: TGTGCCAGCAGTCCGACCTTCGCTGACAGGGAACATGGCTACACCTTC

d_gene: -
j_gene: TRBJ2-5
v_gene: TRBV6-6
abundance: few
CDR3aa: CASSLHETQYF
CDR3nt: TGTGCCAGCAGTTTACACGAGACCCAGTACTTC

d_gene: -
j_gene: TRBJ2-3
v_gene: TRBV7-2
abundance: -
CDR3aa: CASSYDQTDTQYF
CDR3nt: TGTGCCAGCAGCTACGACCAAACAGATACGCAGTATTTT

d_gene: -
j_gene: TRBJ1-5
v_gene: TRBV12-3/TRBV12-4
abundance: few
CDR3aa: CASSLMGQPQHF
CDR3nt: TGTGCCAGCAGTTTAATGGGGCAGCCCCAGCATTTT

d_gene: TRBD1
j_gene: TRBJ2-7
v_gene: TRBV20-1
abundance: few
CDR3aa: CSARSPGGSYEQYF
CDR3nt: TGCAGTGCTAGATCGCCAGGGGGCTCCTACGAGCAGTACTTC

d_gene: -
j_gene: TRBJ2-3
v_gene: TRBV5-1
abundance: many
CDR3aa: CASSVEGTQYF
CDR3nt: TGCGCCAGCAGCGTGGAAGGGACGCAGTATTTT

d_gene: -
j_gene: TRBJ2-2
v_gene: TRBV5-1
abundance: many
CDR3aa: CASSLAGPGTGELFF
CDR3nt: TGCGCCAGCAGCTTGGCCGGTCCCGGCACCGGGGAGCTGTTTTTT

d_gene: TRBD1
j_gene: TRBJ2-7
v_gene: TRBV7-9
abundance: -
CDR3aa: CASSTRQGAYEQYF
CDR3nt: TGTGCCAGCAGCACGAGACAGGGGGCTTACGAGCAGTACTTC

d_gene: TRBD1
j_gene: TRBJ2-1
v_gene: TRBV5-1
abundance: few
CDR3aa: CASSLKQGAINEQFF
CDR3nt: TGCGCCAGCAGCTTGAAACAGGGGGCGATCAATGAGCAGTTCTTC

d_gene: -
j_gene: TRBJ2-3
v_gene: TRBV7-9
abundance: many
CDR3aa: CASSLRVDTQYF
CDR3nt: TGTGCCAGCAGCTTAAGGGTGGATACGCAGTATTTT

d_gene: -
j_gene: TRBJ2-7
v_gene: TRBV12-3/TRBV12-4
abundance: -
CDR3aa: CASSLALLYEQYF
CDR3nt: TGTGCCAGCAGTTTAGCGCTCCTTTACGAGCAGTACTTC